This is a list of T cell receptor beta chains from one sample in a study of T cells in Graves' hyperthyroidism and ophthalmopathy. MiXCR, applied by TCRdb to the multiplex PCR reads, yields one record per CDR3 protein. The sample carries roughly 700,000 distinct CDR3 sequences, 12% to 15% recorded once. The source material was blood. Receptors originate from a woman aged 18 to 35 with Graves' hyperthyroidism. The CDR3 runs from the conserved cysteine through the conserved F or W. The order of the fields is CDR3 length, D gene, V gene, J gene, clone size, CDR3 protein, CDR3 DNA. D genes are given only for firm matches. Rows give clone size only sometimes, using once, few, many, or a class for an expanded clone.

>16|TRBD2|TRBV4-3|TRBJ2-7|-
CASSQDASGFNYEQYF
TGCGCCAGCAGCCAAGATGCTAGCGGGTTCAACTACGAGCAGTACTTC
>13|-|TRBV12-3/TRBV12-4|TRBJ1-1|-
CVSSFDGNTEAFF
TGTGTCAGCAGTTTCGACGGGAACACTGAAGCTTTCTTT
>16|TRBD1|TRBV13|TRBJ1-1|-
CASSPDRGLWNTEAFF
TGTGCCAGCAGCCCCGACAGGGGGCTATGGAACACTGAAGCTTTCTTT
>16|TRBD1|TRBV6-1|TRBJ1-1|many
CASRRQGAGGNTEAFF
TGTGCCAGCAGGAGACAGGGGGCGGGGGGGAACACTGAAGCTTTCTTT
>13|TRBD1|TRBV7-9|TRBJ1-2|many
CASSLPTGEGYTF
TGTGCCAGCAGCTTACCGACAGGGGAAGGCTACACCTTC
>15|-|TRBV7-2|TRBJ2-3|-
CASSLLGSYTDTQYF
TGTGCCAGCAGCCTACTTGGATCTTACACAGATACGCAGTATTTT
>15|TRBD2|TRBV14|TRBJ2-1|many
CASSLGTSVGDEQFF
TGTGCCAGCAGCCTCGGGACTAGCGTAGGCGATGAGCAGTTCTTC
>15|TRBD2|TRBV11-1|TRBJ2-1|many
CASSLVAGVHNEQFF
TGTGCCAGCAGCTTAGTAGCGGGAGTTCACAATGAGCAGTTCTTC
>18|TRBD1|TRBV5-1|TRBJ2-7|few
CASSENIPGTGVSYEQYF
TGCGCCAGCAGCGAAAACATACCCGGGACAGGGGTTTCCTACGAGCAGTACTTC
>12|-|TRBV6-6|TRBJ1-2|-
CASSYRGPGYTF
TGTGCCAGCAGTTACCGGGGGCCGGGCTACACCTTC
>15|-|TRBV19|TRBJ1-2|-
CASSIPGQVPYGYTF
TGTGCCAGTAGTATCCCCGGCCAGGTCCCCTATGGCTACACCTTC
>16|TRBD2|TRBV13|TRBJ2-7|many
CASSTRTSGVSYEQYF
TGTGCCAGCAGCACCAGGACTAGCGGGGTCTCCTACGAGCAGTACTTC
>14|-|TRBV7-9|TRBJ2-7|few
CASSYPVSGGEQYF
TGTGCCAGCAGCTACCCAGTCTCGGGCGGCGAGCAGTACTTC
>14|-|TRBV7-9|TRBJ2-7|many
CASRRGRGSYEQYF
TGTGCCAGCAGGCGGGGCAGGGGCTCCTACGAGCAGTACTTC